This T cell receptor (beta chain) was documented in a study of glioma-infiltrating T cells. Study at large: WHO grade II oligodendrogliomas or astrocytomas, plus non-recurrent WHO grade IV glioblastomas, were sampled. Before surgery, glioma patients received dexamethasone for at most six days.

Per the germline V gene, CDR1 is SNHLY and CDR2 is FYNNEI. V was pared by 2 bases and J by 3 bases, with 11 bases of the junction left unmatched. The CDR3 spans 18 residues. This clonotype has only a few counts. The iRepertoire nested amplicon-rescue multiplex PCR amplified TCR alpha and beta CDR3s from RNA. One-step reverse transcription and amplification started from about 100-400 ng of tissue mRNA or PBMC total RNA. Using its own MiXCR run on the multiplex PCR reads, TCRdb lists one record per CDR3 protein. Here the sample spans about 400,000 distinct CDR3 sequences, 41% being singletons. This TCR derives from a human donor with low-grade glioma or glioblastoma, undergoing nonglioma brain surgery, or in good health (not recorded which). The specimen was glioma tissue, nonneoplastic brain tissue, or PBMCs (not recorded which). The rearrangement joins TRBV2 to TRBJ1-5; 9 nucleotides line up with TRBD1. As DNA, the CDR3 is TGTGCCAGCAGTGAATGGGGTCCCGGGACAGGGATCAATCAGCCCCAGCATTTT. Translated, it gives CASSEWGPGTGINQPQHF.